These 32 T cell receptor beta chains were sequenced from one sample in a study of identical twins. In TCRdb, the 5' RACE reads were re-called with MiXCR into one record per CDR3 protein. The table records fewer than 800,000 distinct CDR3 sequences, around 7.4% of them present only once. This sample also belongs to another study, concerning yellow fever vaccine responses in identical twins.

Specimen: PBMCs. These receptors were collected from a woman under 30 in good health.

The chain joins TRBV7-7 to TRBJ2-7; tentatively, D is TRBD2 (6 bases). The CDR3 runs to 15 residues. The germline V gene has CDR1 SSHAT and CDR2 FNYEAQ (reference sequence). V was clipped by 5 bases and J by 6 bases, with 20 bases between them. In DNA, the CDR3 is TGTGCCAGCAGCAAATTAGGCCCGGGACTCGGCGAGCAGTACTTC. It codes for CASSKLGPGLGEQYF.

The sample holds many counts of this clonotype. The V and J genes are TRBV5-1 and TRBJ2-2; D is perhaps TRBD2 (5 bases). V was trimmed by 4 bases and J by 4 bases, leaving 14 bases between them. The germline V gene has CDR1 SGHRS and CDR2 YFSETQ. This CDR3 is 15 amino acids long. CDR3 loop: CASSEPQGSTGELFF. The CDR3 nucleotides are TGCGCCAGCAGCGAGCCCCAAGGGAGCACCGGGGAGCTGTTTTTT. Full variable domain (missing parts from reference TRBV5-1 and TRBJ2-2): KAGVTQTPRYLIKTRGQQVTLSCSPISGHRSVSWYQQTPGQGLQFLFEYFSETQRNKGNFPGRFSGRQFSNSRSEMNVSTLELGDSALYLCASSEPQGSTGELFFGEGSRLTVL.

This clonotype was detected once. The genes are TRBV3-1 and TRBJ2-1, with 14 bases fitting TRBD2. With V trimmed by 1 base and J by 15 bases, 5 bases remained unmatched. This CDR3 region has 14 residues. CDR1 and CDR2 (germline): LGHDT, YNNKEL (reference sequence). The CDR3 spells CASSQATSGGAPFF. The CDR3 region has the DNA TGTGCCAGCAGCCAAGCGACTAGCGGGGGGGCGCCGTTCTTC.

The J gene is TRBJ2-4, the V gene TRBV6-5; no firm D call. V gave up 0 bases and J gave up 8 bases, with 8 bases separating them. Germline loops: CDR1 MNHEY, CDR2 SVGAGI. The CDR3 covers 13 residues. CDR3 protein: CASSYSLVDIQYF. CDR3 sequence (DNA): TGTGCCAGCAGTTACTCTCTAGTGGACATTCAGTACTTC.

This clonotype turned up a few times. V usage is TRBV7-9 and J usage is TRBJ1-4; D remains unclear. Trimming left V 2 bases short and J 8 bases short, with 15 bases between. The CDR3 totals 15 residues. Per the germline V gene, CDR1 is SEHNR and CDR2 is FQNEAQ (reference sequence). CDR3 coding DNA: TGTGCCAGCAGCTTAAACCACCCCAGCGGGGAAAAACTGTTTTTT. This codes for CASSLNHPSGEKLFF.

In regard to this clonotype: The junction and the germline gene differ at one end; a read error may be behind it. The V and J genes are TRBV7-3 and TRBJ2-2, with TRBD2 matching over 10 bases. The CDR3 is 16 residues long. Germline V gives CDR1 SGHTA, CDR2 FQGTGA. Here the CDR3 reads CASSLLAGVNTWELFF. In nucleotides, the CDR3 is TGTGCCAGCAGCCTCCTAGCGGGAGTGAACACCTGGGAGCTGTTTTTT.

This clonotype was counted many times. The chain recombines TRBV10-3 with TRBJ2-7; TRBD1 is a possible D gene (6 bases). The CDR3 is 12 amino acids. Germline CDR1 ENHRY, CDR2 SYGVKD. The V end was cut by 6 bases, the J end by 3 bases, with 9 bases between. This CDR3 is CAISLDSYEQYF. As DNA, the CDR3 is TGTGCCATCAGCCTGGACAGCTACGAGCAGTACTTC.

This clonotype came up many times. The V call is TRBV7-8, the J call TRBJ2-3; 13 nucleotides align to TRBD2. Germline V gene sequence: CDR1 SGHVS, CDR2 FQNEAQ. With V trimmed by 5 bases and J by 1 base, 9 bases remained unmatched. The CDR3 runs 18 residues. The CDR3 DNA reads as TGTGCCAGCAGCGCCGGGACTAGCGGGGAGTGGGGCACAGATACGCAGTATTTT. This sequence encodes CASSAGTSGEWGTDTQYF.

This clonotype was counted at least ten times. The chain has TRBV4-2 and TRBJ1-2; the D gene is possibly TRBD1 (6 bases). Germline assignment: CDR1 LGHNA and CDR2 YNFKEQ. The CDR3 runs to 13 residues. Trimming took 5 bases from V and 7 from J, leaving 14 bases between them. The CDR3 loop is CASSDTGTLGYTF. As DNA, the CDR3 is TGTGCCAGCAGCGACACAGGGACCCTTGGCTACACCTTC.

The chain uses TRBV5-1 and TRBJ1-4; D not resolved. V was cut by 0 bases and J by 1 base, with 19 bases left in between. Germline values: CDR1 SGHRS, CDR2 YFSETQ. This CDR3 region has 19 residues. The CDR3 nucleotides read TGCGCCAGCAGCTTGGACGGCAGAACGCGTGTAGTAACTAATGAAAAACTGTTTTTT. Protein: CASSLDGRTRVVTNEKLFF.

This clonotype was counted a few times. This rearrangement joins TRBV5-5 to TRBJ2-2; 10 bases match TRBD2. Germline V gene sequence: CDR1 SGHKS, CDR2 YYEKEE (reference sequence). The trim removed 2 bases at V and 1 base at J, leaving 2 bases unmatched. The CDR3 spans 16 residues. CDR3 in amino acids: CASSFRLAGNTGELFF. CDR3 in DNA: TGTGCCAGCAGCTTCAGACTAGCGGGGAACACCGGGGAGCTGTTTTTT.

This clonotype showed up many times. This chain links TRBV29-1 with TRBJ2-7; D possibly corresponds to TRBD1 (5 bases). Germline V CDR1 and CDR2: SQVTM, ANQGSEA. The CDR3 covers 18 residues. V lost 4 bases, J lost 0 bases, and 25 bases lay in between. The CDR3 protein is CSVVRKAGYPRSSYEQYV. In nucleotides, the CDR3 is TGCAGCGTTGTACGAAAGGCAGGGTATCCCCGAAGCTCCTACGAGCAGTACGTC.

The chain uses TRBV7-6 and TRBJ2-7, with TRBD2 as a possible D gene (6 bases). This CDR3 is 13 amino acids long. Germline CDR1 reads SGHVS; CDR2 reads FNYEAQ. Trimming took 1 base from V and 6 from J, leaving 10 bases between them. The CDR3: CASSLEVEGEQYF. CDR3 nucleotides: TGTGCCAGCAGCTTAGAGGTGGAGGGCGAGCAGTACTTC.

The genes are TRBV15 and TRBJ1-1, with D possibly being TRBD1 (5 bases). CDR3 length equals 15 residues. CDR1 and CDR2 (germline): LNHNV, YYDKDF (reference sequence). V lost 0 bases to trimming and J lost 1 base, with 9 bases between them. CDR3 residues: CATSREEGTNTEAFF. CDR3 nucleotides: TGTGCCACCAGCAGAGAAGAGGGGACGAACACTGAAGCTTTCTTT.

This clonotype was counted only a few times. The V gene is TRBV7-6, the J gene TRBJ1-5, with a weak D call TRBD1 (6 bases). The CDR3 extends over 14 amino acids. In germline, CDR1 is SGHVS, CDR2 FNYEAQ. The ends were cut back, 5 bases at V and 5 bases at J, with 13 bases in the middle. CDR3: CASSTGNEDQPQHF. Written as DNA, the CDR3 is TGTGCCAGCAGCACAGGGAATGAGGATCAGCCCCAGCATTTT.

This chain joins TRBV7-6 and TRBJ2-1, with a tentative D call TRBD1 (6 bases). V lost 4 bases and J 6 bases, leaving 22 bases between the germline ends. The CDR3 spans 17 residues. Germline CDR1 and CDR2: SGHVS and FNYEAQ. CDR3 protein: CASSSSLKSRDINEQFF. CDR3 sequence (DNA): TGTGCCAGCAGCTCCTCCCTCAAAAGCCGGGACATCAATGAGCAGTTCTTC. The variable domain in full, completed from reference TRBV7-6 and TRBJ2-1, reads GAGVSQSPRYKVTKRGQDVALRCDPISGHVSLYWYRQALGQGPEFLTYFNYEAQQDKSGLPNDRFSAERPEGSISTLTIQRTEQRDSAMYRCASSSSLKSRDINEQFFGPGTRLTVL.

This clonotype appeared many times. The V gene is TRBV29-1, the J gene TRBJ2-7, with D perhaps TRBD2 (6 bases). V was clipped by 3 bases and J by 7 bases, with 16 bases between them. Germline CDR1 SQVTM, CDR2 ANQGSEA. This CDR3 is built from 13 residues. CDR3 residues: CSVDSGNPGEQYF. Here the CDR3 DNA reads TGCAGCGTTGATAGCGGAAATCCGGGAGAGCAGTACTTC.

This clonotype was observed many times. J is TRBJ1-3 and V is TRBV6-5; no clear D. Germline V gene sequence: CDR1 MNHEY, CDR2 SVGAGI. Trimming shortened V by 3 bases and J by 7 bases, and 16 bases separated the two germline ends. The CDR3 length is 15 residues. The CDR3 bases are TGTGCCAGCAGTTATGGGGTTCAGTCGCGGAACACCATATATTTT. Translation: CASSYGVQSRNTIYF.

The chain uses TRBV7-9 and TRBJ2-7, with 7 bases that match TRBD1. Trimming removed 2 bases from V and 2 bases from J; junction bases left unmatched: 3. CDR3 size: 14 residues. Germline lookup yields CDR1 SEHNR and CDR2 FQNEAQ (reference sequence). The CDR3 is CASSLKQGAYEQYV. The DNA of the CDR3 is TGTGCCAGCAGCTTAAAGCAGGGGGCCTACGAGCAGTACGTC.

This clonotype was seen many times. CDR3: CATSRTSGRNEQFF. The CDR3 nucleotides are TGTGCCACCAGTCGGACTAGCGGGAGGAATGAGCAGTTCTTC. This chain uses TRBV24-1 with TRBJ2-1; 14 positions match TRBD2. After removal of 6 bases from V and 7 bases from J, the junction contained 1 base not matched to a gene. This CDR3 has 14 residues. CDR1 and CDR2 (germline): KGHDR, SFDVKD.

This clonotype was detected only a few times. The chain employs TRBV3-1 and TRBJ1-3; TRBD1 is a possible D gene (5 bases). Between the trimmed V and J ends, which lost 1 base and 4 bases, there was a span of 20 bases. The CDR3 sequence is 18 residues long. In germline, CDR1 is LGHDT, CDR2 YNNKEL (reference sequence). This CDR3 reads CASSQGSVESGPGNTIYF. For the CDR3, the DNA is TGTGCCAGCAGCCAAGGTTCAGTTGAGTCAGGGCCAGGAAACACCATATATTTT.

This clonotype was counted only a few times. The rearrangement links TRBV20-1 to TRBJ1-1; TRBD1 matches 7 bases. The CDR3 totals 14 residues. Germline trimming cut 5 bases from V and 2 bases from J; bases unmatched to any gene: 8. The V gene's germline CDR1 is DFQATT and CDR2 SNEGSKA (reference sequence). DNA of the CDR3: TGCAGTGCTCAAGAAGGGGGCCCAAACACTGAAGCTTTCTTT. It codes for CSAQEGGPNTEAFF.

The V gene is TRBV11-2, the J gene TRBJ2-1; 7 bases match TRBD1. Germline CDR1 SGHAT, CDR2 FQNNGV. The CDR3 runs to 16 residues. V lost 5 bases and J lost 7; bases outside the gene matches: 14. CDR3 sequence reads: CASSHEGAHRANEQFF. CDR3 bases: TGTGCCAGCAGCCACGAGGGGGCCCACAGGGCGAATGAGCAGTTCTTC.

This clonotype was seen ten or more times. The rearrangement joins TRBV5-1 to TRBJ2-2; possibly TRBD1 for D (5 bases). From germline, CDR1 is SGHRS and CDR2 YFSETQ. The CDR3 runs to 13 residues. Trimming stripped 5 bases from V and 1 base from J, with 6 bases between. The CDR3 spells CASRGRNTGELFF. In DNA form, the CDR3 reads TGCGCCAGCAGGGGGCGGAACACCGGGGAGCTGTTTTTT. Together with reference TRBV5-1 and TRBJ2-2, the CDR3 gives the full variable domain: KAGVTQTPRYLIKTRGQQVTLSCSPISGHRSVSWYQQTPGQGLQFLFEYFSETQRNKGNFPGRFSGRQFSNSRSEMNVSTLELGDSALYLCASRGRNTGELFFGEGSRLTVL.

The chain is built from TRBV18 and TRBJ2-3; maybe TRBD1 (6 bases). Germline V gene lookup returns CDR1 KGHSH and CDR2 LQKENI. V lost 6 bases and J 6 bases, leaving 16 bases between the germline ends. The CDR3 totals 14 residues. CDR3 sequence: CASSPGQPSDTQYF. The CDR3 DNA is TGTGCCAGCTCTCCCGGACAGCCCAGTGATACGCAGTATTTT. Drawing the rest from reference TRBV18 and TRBJ2-3, the complete variable domain is NAGVMQNPRHLVRRRGQEARLRCSPMKGHSHVYWYRQLPEEGLKFMVYLQKENIIDESGMPKERFSAEFPKEGPSILRIQQVVRGDSAAYFCASSPGQPSDTQYFGPGTRLTVL.

There are many counts of this clonotype. The V call is TRBV10-3, the J call TRBJ2-7; TRBD2 agrees at 15 bases. CDR1 is ENHRY and CDR2 is SYGVKD in the germline V gene. After removal of 2 bases from V and 6 bases from J, the junction contained 5 bases not matched to a gene. The CDR3 length is 16 residues. This CDR3 is CAISEEGLAGGIEQYF. CDR3 DNA: TGTGCCATCAGTGAGGAGGGACTAGCGGGAGGCATCGAGCAGTACTTC.

There are a few counts of this clonotype. The gene calls are TRBV12-3 or TRBV12-4 and TRBJ2-1; the D gene is possibly TRBD2 (5 bases). Trimming left V 7 bases short and J 4 bases short, with 29 bases between. CDR3 length: 19 amino acids. CDR3 region: CASTSPDLGFERDYNEQFF. The CDR3 DNA reads TGTGCCAGCACCTCTCCGGACCTTGGATTTGAGAGGGATTACAATGAGCAGTTCTTC.

The chain recombines TRBV3-1 with TRBJ1-2; D is unclear. The CDR3 consists of 14 residues. Germline V CDR1 and CDR2: LGHDT, YNNKEL (reference sequence). Between the trimmed V and J ends, which lost 1 base and 4 bases, there was a span of 10 bases. In nucleotides, the CDR3 is TGTGCCAGCAGCCAAGCCAGGCGGTCCTATGGCTACACCTTC. Its translation is CASSQARRSYGYTF.

The CDR3 region has the DNA TGTGCCAGCAGCGCGAGTATGGCAGGAACAACATGGGAGACCCAGTACTTC. As protein: CASSASMAGTTWETQYF. This chain joins TRBV5-6 and TRBJ2-5; D call uncertain. The germline V and J ends were trimmed by 4 bases and 5 bases, with 24 bases remaining between them. The CDR3 sequence is 17 residues long. Germline lookup yields CDR1 SGHDT and CDR2 YYEEEE.

A word on this clonotype: Just one base apart from a much larger clone, this may be a read error. The chain combines TRBV2 with TRBJ2-4; a weak D match, TRBD1 (7 bases). CDR3 size: 18 residues. Germline V CDR1 and CDR2: SNHLY, FYNNEI. The CDR3 DNA sequence: TGTACCAGCAGTCAAAAACGACAGGGCGCCGGGGGCAAAAACATTCAGTACTTC. Translating gives CTSSQKRQGAGGKNIQYF.

The V and J genes are TRBV7-3 and TRBJ2-6, with D maybe TRBD2 (6 bases). Looked up from germline, CDR1 is SGHTA and CDR2 is FQGTGA. V was clipped by 5 bases and J by 2 bases, with 13 bases between them. The CDR3 is 16 residues long. The CDR3 spells CASSRDSSTGANVLTF. Written as DNA, the CDR3 is TGTGCCAGCAGCCGGGACTCCTCCACTGGGGCCAACGTCCTGACTTTC.

This clonotype was detected a few times. The V gene is TRBV5-1, the J gene TRBJ2-5; TRBD2 matches 14 bases. V lost 1 base to trimming and J lost 1 base; unmatched junction nucleotides: 3. Germline V CDR1 and CDR2: SGHRS, YFSETQ. The CDR3 is made up of 17 amino acids. CDR3 loop: CASSLLGLAGAQETQYF. The CDR3 bases are TGCGCCAGCAGCTTGTTGGGACTAGCGGGGGCCCAAGAGACCCAGTACTTC.